This T cell receptor beta chain was recorded in a study of cytomegalovirus exposure and HLA in healthy donors. General observations from the study: Some V segments could not be told apart, so they were left out, TRBV6-2 and TRBV6-3 among them. Follow-up analysis seemed to connect common viral pathogens with several of the most significant clusters identified.

Germline V gene data show CDR1 as MNHEY and CDR2 as SVGAGI. The CDR3 is 16 amino acids. The V gene lost 0 bases and the J gene lost 6 bases, with 15 bases spanning the gap. PCR primers comprised 60 Vbeta and 13 Jbeta primers. Libraries were prepared by immunoSEQ multiplex PCR; TCRdb keeps only in-frame clonotypes and omits some of them. The table lists about 160,000 clones, 70% to 80% of them singletons. A note on this clone: The antigen is not known.

Sequencing was carried out using PBMCs. This chain uses TRBV6-5 with TRBJ2-1; D possibly corresponds to TRBD2 (5 bases). The receptor comes from a man between 35 and 55 years old in good health and CMV-seronegative. This CDR3 is CASSYSTGVPLNEQFF. Written as DNA, the CDR3 is TGTGCCAGCAGTTACTCCACCGGGGTCCCCCTCAATGAGCAGTTCTTC.